This entry concerns a single T cell receptor (beta chain). TCRdb re-called the 5' RACE reads with MiXCR, one entry per CDR3 protein. Of fewer than 100,000 distinct CDR3 sequences in the sample, approximately 9% were seen once. These data belong to a study of T cells after yellow fever vaccination. Trimming removed 5 bases from V and 0 bases from J, with 10 bases in between. CDR3 length: 15 amino acids. Germline CDR1 and CDR2: SGHTA and FQGNSA. The sequencing used CD8+ T cells not binding an NS4B(214-222) dextramer, sorted from PBMCs, collected roughly 15 days after the first yellow fever vaccination. The chain employs TRBV7-2 and TRBJ2-2; D is undetermined. The receptor was isolated from a man between 18 and 35 years old who received the YFV17D yellow fever vaccine. Here the CDR3 reads CASSPGPANTGELFF. The CDR3 region has the DNA TGTGCCAGCAGCCCCGGGCCGGCGAACACCGGGGAGCTGTTTTTT.